This record covers a single T cell receptor (beta chain). Libraries were prepared by immunoSEQ multiplex PCR; TCRdb keeps only in-frame clonotypes and omits some of them. The data show approximately 120,000 clones, roughly 86% seen once. The sample belongs to a study of control samples from healthy donors and cancer patients. Trimming removed 5 bases from V and 1 base from J; junction bases left unmatched: 7. This CDR3 comprises 15 residues. The germline V gene encodes CDR1 LNHDA and CDR2 SQIVND (reference sequence). The TCR originated in a man aged 55-75 years in good health. The specimen was blood. The V and J genes are TRBV19 and TRBJ2-5, with 7 bases matching TRBD1. Here the CDR3 DNA reads TGTGCCAGTAGTGGGGAAGGGGGCCTCCAAGAGACCCAGTACTTC. Translation: CASSGEGGLQETQYF.